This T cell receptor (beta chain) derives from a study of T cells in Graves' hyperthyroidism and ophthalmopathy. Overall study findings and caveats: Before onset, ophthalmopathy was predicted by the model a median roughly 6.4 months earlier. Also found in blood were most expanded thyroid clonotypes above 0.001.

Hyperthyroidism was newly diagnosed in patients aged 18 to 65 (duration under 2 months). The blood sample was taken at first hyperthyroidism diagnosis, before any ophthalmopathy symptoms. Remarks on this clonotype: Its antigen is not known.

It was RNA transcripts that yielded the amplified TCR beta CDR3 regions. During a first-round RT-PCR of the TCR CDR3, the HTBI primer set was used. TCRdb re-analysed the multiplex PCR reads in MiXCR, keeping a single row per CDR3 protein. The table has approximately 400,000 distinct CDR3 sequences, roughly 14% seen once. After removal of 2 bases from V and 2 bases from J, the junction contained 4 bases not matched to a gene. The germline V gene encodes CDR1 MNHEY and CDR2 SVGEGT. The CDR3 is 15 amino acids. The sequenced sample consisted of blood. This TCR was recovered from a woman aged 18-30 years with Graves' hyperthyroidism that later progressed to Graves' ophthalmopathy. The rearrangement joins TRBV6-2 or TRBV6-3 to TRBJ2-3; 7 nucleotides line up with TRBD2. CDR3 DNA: TGTGCCAGCAGTTACGGGCTAGCGGACACAGATACGCAGTATTTT. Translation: CASSYGLADTDTQYF.